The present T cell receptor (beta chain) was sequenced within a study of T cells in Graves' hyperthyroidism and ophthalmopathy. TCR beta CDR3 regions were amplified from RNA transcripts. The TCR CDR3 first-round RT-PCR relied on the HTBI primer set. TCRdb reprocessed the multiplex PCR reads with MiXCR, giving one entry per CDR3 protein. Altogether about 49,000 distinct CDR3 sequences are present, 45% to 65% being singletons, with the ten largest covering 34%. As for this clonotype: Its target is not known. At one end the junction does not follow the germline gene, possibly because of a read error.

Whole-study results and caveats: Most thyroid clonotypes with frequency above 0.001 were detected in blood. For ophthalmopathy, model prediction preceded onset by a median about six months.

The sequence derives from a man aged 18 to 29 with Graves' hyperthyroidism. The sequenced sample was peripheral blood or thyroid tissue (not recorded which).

The CDR3 here is CSARDAQRVAQPKHF. The CDR3 DNA is TGCAGCGCTAGAGACGCCCAGAGGGTGGCTCAGCCCAAGCATTTT. The chain employs TRBV20-1 and TRBJ1-5; D uncertain. CDR1 is DFQATT and CDR2 is SNEGSKA in the germline V gene (reference sequence). The CDR3 is 15 amino acids.